A selection of T cell receptor beta chains follows, all from one sample in a study of shared clonotypes between healthy human individuals. TCRdb's table, derived via immunoSEQ multiplex PCR, lists solely in-frame clones and lacks some. The top ten clones hold approximately 1.5% of a sample with 980,000 or so clones, 70% to 85% of them seen once. Sequenced material: memory CD4+ T cells sorted from blood. These receptors all stem from a man aged 18 to 30 in good health. Each CDR3 is given without its conserved first and last residue.

j_gene	v_gene	CDR3aa
TRBJ2-7	TRBV30	ASTLAGSSYEQY
TRBJ2-5	TRBV11-2	ASSFTVETQY
TRBJ1-1	TRBV6-1	ASSVDREHQAF
TRBJ1-2	TRBV7-2	ASSARIQGYT
TRBJ1-2	TRBV15	ATSRDYGYT
TRBJ2-1	TRBV28	ASRLAGSYNEQF
TRBJ2-1	TRBV6-5	ASSPWAAGFNEQF
TRBJ1-6	TRBV6-6	ASSYGGFGVDSPLH
TRBJ1-2	TRBV2	ASRGPGTGFYGYT
TRBJ1-6	TRBV5-1	AREHQVPQLSYNSPLH
TRBJ1-1	TRBV30	AWSVSPLNQAF
TRBJ2-4	TRBV28	ASSLGLAGAKNIQY
TRBJ2-3	TRBV5-4	ASSGTGGRNTQY
TRBJ2-1	TRBV7-2	ASSLSQGPHNEQF
TRBJ2-6	TRBV18	ASSPQYSGANVLT
TRBJ2-5	TRBV5-3	ARSLVGGQETQY
TRBJ2-2	TRBV5-5	ASSSSGWAGELF
TRBJ2-7	TRBV10-3	AIRGGSREQY
TRBJ2-3	TRBV5-1	ASSGPDRGQGDTQY
TRBJ1-6	TRBV6-4	ASSAQTESNSPLH
TRBJ1-1	TRBV9	ASSVMSGLDTEAF
TRBJ2-2	TRBV7-3	ASSAAGTATGELF
TRBJ2-3	TRBV19	ASSKRTSGITDTQY
TRBJ2-4	TRBV4-1	ASSREGEGRNIQY
TRBJ2-2	TRBV6-1	ASSESRQVGTGELF
TRBJ1-5	TRBV7-9	ASSPVGANQPQH
TRBJ2-5	TRBV5-1	ASSSVPLAGLETQY
TRBJ1-5	TRBV2	ASNPDRSNQPQH
TRBJ1-2	TRBV19	ASSRPPPADPGYT
TRBJ2-1	TRBV7-9	ASGLIEGYNEQF
TRBJ1-3	TRBV6-5	ASSWGQESGNTIY
TRBJ1-2	TRBV6-5	ASSYGLPIYT
TRBJ2-7	TRBV4-1	ASSQEATSTAYEQY
TRBJ1-1	TRBV29-1	SVENEGGTEAF
TRBJ2-1	TRBV6-5	ASSYLGTGDNEQF
TRBJ1-1	TRBV30	AWTGQINTEAF
TRBJ2-5	TRBV4-2	ASSQDPGLAGIMGTQY
TRBJ2-2	TRBV7-2	ASSLFTANTGELF